This T cell receptor (beta chain) was identified during a study of CD8+ T cells in alopecia areata. Trimming pared 0 bases from V and 2 bases from J, leaving 5 bases between. CDR1 is SGHDT, CDR2 YYEEEE, per germline. The CDR3 sequence is 13 residues long. Sequencing relied on a cDNA template that was reverse transcribed from extracted RNA. Produced via immunoSEQ multiplex PCR; TCRdb's table is partial and in-frame only. The sample has about 150,000 clones, more than 55% seen once. The chain has TRBV5-6 and TRBJ2-5; D uncertain. This clonotype was obtained from a human donor in good health. The sequenced sample was CD8+ T cells sorted from blood. The CDR3 loop reads CASSLETQETQYF. The DNA of the CDR3 is TGTGCCAGCAGCTTGGAAACACAAGAGACCCAGTACTTC. Looking up the rest from reference TRBV5-6 and TRBJ2-5 gives the full variable domain: DAGVTQSPTHLIKTRGQQVTLRCSPKSGHDTVSWYQQALGQGPQFIFQYYEEEERQRGNFPDRFSGHQFPNYSSELNVNALLLGDSALYLCASSLETQETQYFGPGTRLLVL.